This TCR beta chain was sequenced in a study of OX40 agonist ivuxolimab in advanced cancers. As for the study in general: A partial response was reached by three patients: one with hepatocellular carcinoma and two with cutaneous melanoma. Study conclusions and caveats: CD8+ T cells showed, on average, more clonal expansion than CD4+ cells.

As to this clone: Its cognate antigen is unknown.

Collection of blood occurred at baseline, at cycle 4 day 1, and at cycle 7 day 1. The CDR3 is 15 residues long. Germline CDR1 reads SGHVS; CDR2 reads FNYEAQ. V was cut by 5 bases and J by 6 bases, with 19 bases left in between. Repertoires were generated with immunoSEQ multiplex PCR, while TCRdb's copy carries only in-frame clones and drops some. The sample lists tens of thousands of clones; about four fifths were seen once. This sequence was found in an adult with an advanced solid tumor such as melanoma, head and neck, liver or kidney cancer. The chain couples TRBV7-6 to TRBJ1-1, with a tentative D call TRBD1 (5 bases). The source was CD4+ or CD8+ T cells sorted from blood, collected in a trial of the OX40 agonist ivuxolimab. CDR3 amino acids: CASSLSAGGSAEAFF. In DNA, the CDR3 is TGTGCCAGCAGCCTCAGCGCCGGGGGATCAGCTGAAGCTTTCTTT.